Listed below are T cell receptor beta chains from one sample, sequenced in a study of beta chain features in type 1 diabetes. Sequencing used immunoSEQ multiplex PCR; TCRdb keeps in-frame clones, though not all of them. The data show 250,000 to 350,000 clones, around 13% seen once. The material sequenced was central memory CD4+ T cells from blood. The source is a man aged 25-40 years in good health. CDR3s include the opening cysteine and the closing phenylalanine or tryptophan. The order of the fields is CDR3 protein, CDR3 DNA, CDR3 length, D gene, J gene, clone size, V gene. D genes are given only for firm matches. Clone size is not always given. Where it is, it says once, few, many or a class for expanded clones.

CDR3: CASSLERQYGYTF; DNA: TGTGCCAGCAGCTTAGAGCGGCAGTATGGCTACACCTTC; length: 13; D: -; J: TRBJ1-2; size: few; V: TRBV7-2
CDR3: CASTLGPKAFF; DNA: TGTGCCAGCACCTTAGGGCCCAAAGCTTTCTTT; length: 11; D: -; J: TRBJ1-1; size: once; V: TRBV6-5
CDR3: CSVGLGQGPIGYTF; DNA: TGCAGCGTTGGGCTGGGACAGGGCCCTATTGGCTACACCTTC; length: 14; D: TRBD1; J: TRBJ1-2; size: few; V: TRBV29-1
CDR3: CASSTRGGSYNEQFF; DNA: TGTGCCAGCAGTACCAGGGGGGGCTCCTACAATGAGCAGTTCTTC; length: 15; D: -; J: TRBJ2-1; size: -; V: TRBV2
CDR3: CALSPPGNTEAFF; DNA: TGTGCCCTAAGCCCCCCCGGGAACACTGAAGCTTTCTTT; length: 13; D: -; J: TRBJ1-1; size: few; V: TRBV30
CDR3: CASSSGQGNSPLHF; DNA: TGTGCCAGCAGCTCCGGACAGGGGAATTCACCCCTCCACTTT; length: 14; D: TRBD1; J: TRBJ1-6; size: -; V: TRBV6-6
CDR3: CASSFSPTDTQYF; DNA: TGTGCCAGCAGCTTCTCACCCACAGATACGCAGTATTTT; length: 13; D: -; J: TRBJ2-3; size: -; V: TRBV5-4
CDR3: CASSPGRATDTQYF; DNA: TGTGCCAGCAGCCCCGGGCGGGCAACAGATACGCAGTATTTT; length: 14; D: -; J: TRBJ2-3; size: few; V: TRBV7-6
CDR3: CASRRSGLAYEQFF; DNA: TGTGCCAGCAGGAGATCGGGACTAGCCTATGAGCAGTTCTTC; length: 14; D: TRBD2; J: TRBJ2-1; size: -; V: TRBV2
CDR3: CASSLGGGTRATEAFF; DNA: TGCGCCAGCAGCTTGGGAGGAGGGACCCGGGCCACTGAAGCTTTCTTT; length: 16; D: -; J: TRBJ1-1; size: -; V: TRBV5-1
CDR3: CASSERQGYNSPLHF; DNA: TGTGCCAGCAGCGAAAGACAGGGCTATAATTCACCCCTCCACTTT; length: 15; D: TRBD1; J: TRBJ1-6; size: few; V: TRBV9
CDR3: CASSHERSTGNTIYF; DNA: TGCGCCAGCAGCCACGAAAGGTCTACTGGAAACACCATATATTTT; length: 15; D: -; J: TRBJ1-3; size: many; V: TRBV4-3
CDR3: CASSPRGGPGELFF; DNA: TGCGCCAGCAGCCCCAGAGGGGGCCCCGGGGAGCTGTTTTTT; length: 14; D: TRBD1; J: TRBJ2-2; size: -; V: TRBV4-3
CDR3: CASSQAGTGQETQYF; DNA: TGCGCCAGCAGCCAAGCCGGGACAGGGCAAGAGACCCAGTACTTC; length: 15; D: TRBD1; J: TRBJ2-5; size: few; V: TRBV5-5
CDR3: CASSLAGLSNEQFF; DNA: TGTGCCAGCAGCTTAGCGGGACTGAGCAATGAGCAGTTCTTC; length: 14; D: -; J: TRBJ2-1; size: few; V: TRBV7-9
CDR3: CASSLEQVYGYTF; DNA: TGTGCCAGCAGCTTGGAACAGGTCTATGGCTACACCTTC; length: 13; D: -; J: TRBJ1-2; size: few; V: TRBV5-6
CDR3: CASSLSASGGQRGYF; DNA: TGTGCCAGCAGCTTGTCAGCTAGCGGGGGACAAAGAGGGTATTTT; length: 15; D: TRBD2; J: TRBJ2-3; size: few; V: TRBV4-2
CDR3: CASSLVPGASYGYTF; DNA: TGCGCCAGCAGCTTGGTGCCGGGAGCCTCTTATGGCTACACCTTC; length: 15; D: -; J: TRBJ1-2; size: -; V: TRBV5-1
CDR3: CGAQGARDTEAFF; DNA: TGCGGAGCCCAGGGGGCGCGGGACACTGAAGCTTTCTTT; length: 13; D: TRBD1; J: TRBJ1-1; size: few; V: TRBV29-1
CDR3: CASSFLSHGVEQYF; DNA: TGTGCCAGCAGCTTTTTGTCTCACGGCGTCGAGCAGTACTTC; length: 14; D: -; J: TRBJ2-7; size: -; V: TRBV7-2
CDR3: CASSPNGGLETQYF; DNA: TGTGCCAGCAGCCCCAATGGGGGTTTGGAGACCCAGTACTTC; length: 14; D: -; J: TRBJ2-5; size: few; V: TRBV7-7
CDR3: CASSTYRGSNTEAFF; DNA: TGTGCCAGTAGTACGTACAGGGGATCAAACACTGAAGCTTTCTTT; length: 15; D: TRBD1; J: TRBJ1-1; size: few; V: TRBV19
CDR3: CASSLARETQYF; DNA: TGTGCCAGCAGCTTAGCACGGGAGACCCAGTACTTC; length: 12; D: -; J: TRBJ2-5; size: few; V: TRBV7-2
CDR3: CASSLDGTGVYNEQFF; DNA: TGTGCCAGCAGCTTAGACGGGACAGGAGTTTACAATGAGCAGTTCTTC; length: 16; D: TRBD1; J: TRBJ2-1; size: -; V: TRBV7-2
CDR3: CASRNRGYETGANVLTF; DNA: TGTGCCAGCAGGAACAGGGGGTACGAAACTGGGGCCAACGTCCTGACTTTC; length: 17; D: TRBD1; J: TRBJ2-6; size: -; V: TRBV27
CDR3: CASSPRGTDTQYF; DNA: TGTGCCAGCAGCCCTAGGGGCACAGATACGCAGTATTTT; length: 13; D: -; J: TRBJ2-3; size: -; V: TRBV7-8
CDR3: CASSPTWTYGYTF; DNA: TGTGCCAGCAGCCCCACCTGGACCTATGGCTACACCTTC; length: 13; D: -; J: TRBJ1-2; size: -; V: TRBV14
CDR3: CASNRLADNEQFF; DNA: TGTGCCAGCAACAGACTAGCGGACAATGAGCAGTTCTTC; length: 13; D: TRBD2; J: TRBJ2-1; size: few; V: TRBV2
CDR3: CSVEPRTTGTAGTQYF; DNA: TGCAGCGTTGAACCCCGGACGACGGGAACTGCGGGTACGCAGTATTTT; length: 16; D: -; J: TRBJ2-3; size: few; V: TRBV29-1
CDR3: CASSPSTDNYGYTF; DNA: TGTGCCAGCAGCCCCTCGACGGACAACTATGGCTACACCTTC; length: 14; D: -; J: TRBJ1-2; size: few; V: TRBV4-2
CDR3: CASSEGALLASPLHF; DNA: TGTGCCAGCAGTGAAGGTGCACTCCTGGCTTCACCCCTCCACTTT; length: 15; D: -; J: TRBJ1-6; size: few; V: TRBV6-1
CDR3: CASSPDRDYGYTF; DNA: TGTGCCAGCAGCCCGGACAGGGACTATGGCTACACCTTC; length: 13; D: TRBD1; J: TRBJ1-2; size: few; V: TRBV30
CDR3: CASSLVVGSSETQYF; DNA: TGTGCCAGCAGCTTAGTTGTGGGGTCCTCGGAGACCCAGTACTTC; length: 15; D: -; J: TRBJ2-5; size: few; V: TRBV5-6
CDR3: CASSSGQGYGYTF; DNA: TGCGCCAGCAGCTCGGGACAGGGGTATGGCTACACCTTC; length: 13; D: TRBD1; J: TRBJ1-2; size: -; V: TRBV5-1
CDR3: CASSFRAEGGTQYF; DNA: TGTGCCAGCAGTTTCCGAGCGGAGGGGGGGACCCAGTACTTC; length: 14; D: -; J: TRBJ2-5; size: -; V: TRBV28